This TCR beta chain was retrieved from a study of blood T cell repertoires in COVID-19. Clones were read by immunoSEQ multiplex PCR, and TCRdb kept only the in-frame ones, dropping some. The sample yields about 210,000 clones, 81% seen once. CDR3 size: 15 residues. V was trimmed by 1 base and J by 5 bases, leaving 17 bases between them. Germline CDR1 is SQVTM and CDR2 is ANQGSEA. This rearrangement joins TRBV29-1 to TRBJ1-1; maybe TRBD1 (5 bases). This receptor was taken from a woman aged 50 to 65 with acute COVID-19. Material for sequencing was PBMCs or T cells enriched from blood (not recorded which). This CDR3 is CSVEVRSRVGTEAFF. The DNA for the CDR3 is TGCAGCGTTGAAGTCCGTTCCAGGGTAGGAACTGAAGCTTTCTTT.